These 19 T cell receptor beta chains were sequenced from one sample in a study of memory CD4+ T cells and cytomegalovirus serostatus. The sort gate was single viable CD3+CD4+CD8-CD45RO+ cells for memory CD4+ T cells. Libraries were prepared by immunoSEQ multiplex PCR; TCRdb keeps only in-frame clonotypes and omits some of them. The table lists tens of thousands of clones, 76% of them singletons. Sequencing was carried out using memory CD4+ T cells from blood. The receptors shown here come from an adult in good health and CMV-seropositive.

The chain is built from TRBV7-9 and TRBJ1-2, with D possibly being TRBD1 (5 bases). The CDR3 is made up of 15 amino acids. Trimming pared 3 bases from V and 4 bases from J, leaving 15 bases between. Germline values: CDR1 SEHNR, CDR2 FQNEAQ (reference sequence). DNA of the CDR3: TGTGCCAGCAGCTTTACAACTCAGGGCCTCTATGGCTACACCTTC. This codes for CASSFTTQGLYGYTF.

V gene TRBV4-1 combines with J gene TRBJ1-5; no clear D. This CDR3 has 14 amino acids. From germline, CDR1 is MGHRA and CDR2 YSYEKL. V lost 0 bases and J 3 bases, leaving 6 bases between the germline ends. CDR3 sequence reads: CASSQETINQPQHF. DNA for the CDR3: TGCGCCAGCAGCCAAGAGACTATCAATCAGCCCCAGCATTTT.

The J gene is TRBJ2-5, the V gene TRBV11-2, with a weak D call TRBD1 (6 bases). V was trimmed by 5 bases and J by 4 bases, leaving 17 bases between them. Germline V gene sequence: CDR1 SGHAT, CDR2 FQNNGV. This CDR3 has 15 residues. CDR3: CASSQPGTLVETQYF. The DNA of the CDR3 is TGTGCCAGCAGCCAACCCGGGACATTAGTAGAGACCCAGTACTTC. The full variable domain, with the rest looked up from reference TRBV11-2 and TRBJ2-5, is EAGVAQSPRYKIIEKRQSVAFWCNPISGHATLYWYQQILGQGPKLLIQFQNNGVVDDSQLPKDRFSAERLKGVDSTLKIQPAKLEDSAVYLCASSQPGTLVETQYFGPGTRLLVL.

The chain uses TRBV5-1 and TRBJ1-2, with D possibly TRBD1 on 5 matching bases. The germline V gene encodes CDR1 SGHRS and CDR2 YFSETQ. Trimming stripped 9 bases from V and 7 bases from J, with 7 bases between. The CDR3 is made up of 9 amino acids. The CDR3 spells CATQGGYTF. The CDR3, as DNA: TGCGCCACCCAGGGTGGCTACACCTTC.

The chain links TRBV2 to TRBJ2-3; TRBD2 is a possible D gene (6 bases). Germline assignment: CDR1 SNHLY and CDR2 FYNNEI. V was cut by 6 bases and J by 2 bases, with 21 bases left in between. CDR3 size: 17 residues. In DNA form, the CDR3 reads TGTGCCAGCAGCGACGTCACCTTGGCGGGAACCACAGATACGCAGTATTTT. This sequence encodes CASSDVTLAGTTDTQYF.

The CDR3 DNA sequence: TGCGCCACCCGGACAGGGGACGGAGGAAACACTGAAGCTTTCTTT. Its protein product is CATRTGDGGNTEAFF. This chain links TRBV10-2 with TRBJ1-1, with 9 positions matching TRBD1. Germline V CDR1 and CDR2: WSHSY, SAAADI. CDR3 length: 15 residues. V was clipped by 10 bases and J by 2 bases; unmatched bases: 11.

The chain links TRBV21-1 to TRBJ1-2. TRBV21-1 is deemed a pseudogene. The CDR3 has 14 amino acids. The CDR3 DNA reads as TGTGCCAGCAGCAAGTCAAGGAGGGAAGGAGGCTACACCTTC. Protein product: CASSKSRREGGYTF.

The chain employs TRBV28 and TRBJ2-7; 8 bases are a match to TRBD1. V lost 4 bases, J lost 0 bases, and 8 bases stayed unmatched. Germline V gene data show CDR1 as MDHEN and CDR2 as SYDVKM. There are 16 residues in the CDR3. The CDR3 sequence: CASSSIGQGLSYEQYF. The CDR3 bases are TGTGCCAGCAGTTCGATTGGACAGGGCCTCTCCTACGAGCAGTACTTC.

This clone was seen just once. The chain uses TRBV6-5 and TRBJ2-7; TRBD2 matches at 7 bases. V trimming: 7 bases; J trimming: 4 bases; junction bases outside the gene matches: 7. In germline, CDR1 is MNHEY, CDR2 SVGAGI. The CDR3 is 13 amino acids. For the CDR3, the DNA is TGTGCCAGCACTCCTAGCGGATTTTACGAGCAGTACTTC. Residues: CASTPSGFYEQYF.

There are a few counts of this clone. The gene calls are TRBV19 and TRBJ2-7; 10 bases are a match to TRBD2. The J segment lost 7 bases and the V segment lost 7 bases, leaving 10 bases of the junction unmatched. CDR1 and CDR2 from the germline V gene are LNHDA and SQIVND (reference sequence). The CDR3 is 14 amino acids. The DNA for the CDR3 is TGTGCCAGTAACTTAGCGGGGGGCCTCGAAGAGCAGTACTTC. It codes for CASNLAGGLEEQYF.

This clone was counted between two and nine times. This chain links TRBV5-1 with TRBJ2-1, with 13 bases fitting TRBD2. J lost 5 bases, V lost 7 bases, and 3 bases had no gene match. CDR3 length: 14 residues. The germline V gene encodes CDR1 SGHRS and CDR2 YFSETQ. CDR3 protein: CASWGLAGNNEQFF. The CDR3, as DNA: TGCGCCAGCTGGGGACTAGCGGGGAACAATGAGCAGTTCTTC.

This sequence joins TRBV15 and TRBJ2-7, with D maybe TRBD1 (7 bases). Trimming cost V 3 bases and J 3 bases, with 24 bases left between them. Germline V gene data show CDR1 as LNHNV and CDR2 as YYDKDF (reference sequence). The CDR3 contains 18 residues. The CDR3 region is CATSRSGTVTTGGYEQYF. Here the CDR3 DNA reads TGTGCCACCAGCAGGTCCGGGACAGTGACCACCGGGGGCTACGAGCAGTACTTC.

The gene calls are TRBV5-4 and TRBJ1-1; D is possibly TRBD1 (6 bases). The germline V gene encodes CDR1 SGHNT and CDR2 YYREEE (reference sequence). CDR3 size: 13 residues. V dropped 0 bases and J dropped 4 bases, with 7 bases sitting between them. In DNA form, the CDR3 reads TGTGCCAGCAGCTTGGTACAGGGCACTGAAGCTTTCTTT. Its translation: CASSLVQGTEAFF.

As for this clone: The junction departs from germline at one end; a sequencing error may be responsible. J is TRBJ1-1 and V is TRBV14; D not resolved. Per germline, CDR1 SGHDN and CDR2 FVKESK. CDR3 length equals 15 residues. The CDR3 loop reads CASSKDGLKDTEAFF. The CDR3 bases are TGTGCCAGCAGCAAAGATGGGTTGAAGGACACTGAAGCTTTCTTT.

This rearrangement joins TRBV11-3 to TRBJ2-5; no firm D call. The CDR3 is 15 amino acids. V gave up 3 bases and J gave up 1 base, with 12 bases separating them. Germline V gene sequence: CDR1 SGHNT, CDR2 YENEEA. The CDR3 sequence: CASSLVSGSQETQYF. CDR3 in DNA: TGTGCCAGCAGCTTGGTTTCCGGCAGCCAAGAGACCCAGTACTTC. Full variable domain (rest looked up from reference TRBV11-3 and TRBJ2-5): EAGVVQSPRYKIIEKKQPVAFWCNPISGHNTLYWYLQNLGQGPELLIRYENEEAVDDSQLPKDRFSAERLKGVDSTLKIQPAELGDSAVYLCASSLVSGSQETQYFGPGTRLLVL.

CDR3 nucleotides: TGTGCCTGGAGTATCCCAGACAGGGGCTACGAGCAGTACTTC. Translation gives CAWSIPDRGYEQYF. The chain has TRBV30 and TRBJ2-7, with 8 bases fitting TRBD1. Germline V gene data show CDR1 as GTSNPN and CDR2 as SVGIG (reference sequence). This CDR3 has 14 residues. The junction had 6 bases not matched to a gene; V was cut back by 2 bases and J by 3 bases.

This clone has just a few counts. The chain carries TRBV4-1 and TRBJ2-2; possible D gene TRBD2, 6 bases. Germline lookup yields CDR1 MGHRA and CDR2 YSYEKL. The V gene lost 0 bases and the J gene lost 1 base, with 18 bases spanning the gap. The CDR3 is 19 amino acids. The CDR3 loop reads CASSQDLFGLARNTGELFF. CDR3 DNA sequence: TGCGCCAGCAGCCAAGATCTCTTCGGGCTAGCGCGGAACACCGGGGAGCTGTTTTTT.

V is TRBV6-5 and J is TRBJ2-2; a weak D match, TRBD1 (6 bases). Per germline, CDR1 MNHEY and CDR2 SVGAGI. With 0 bases removed from V and 5 bases from J, the gap between germline ends came to 10 bases. CDR3 length: 15 amino acids. The DNA of the CDR3 is TGTGCCAGCAGTTACTCAGGGGGACGAACCGGGGAGCTGTTTTTT. This encodes CASSYSGGRTGELFF.

Within the sample, this clone is medium-sized. The J gene is TRBJ2-2, the V gene TRBV10-1; 7 positions agree with TRBD2. The V segment lost 7 bases and the J segment 2 bases; nucleotides outside the gene matches: 10. The CDR3 is 16 residues long. Germline loops: CDR1 WNHNN, CDR2 SYGVQD (reference sequence). The DNA of the CDR3 is TGCGCCAGCAAGGAGGAACGGGAGGTTAACACCGGGGAGCTGTTTTTT. Protein sequence: CASKEEREVNTGELFF.